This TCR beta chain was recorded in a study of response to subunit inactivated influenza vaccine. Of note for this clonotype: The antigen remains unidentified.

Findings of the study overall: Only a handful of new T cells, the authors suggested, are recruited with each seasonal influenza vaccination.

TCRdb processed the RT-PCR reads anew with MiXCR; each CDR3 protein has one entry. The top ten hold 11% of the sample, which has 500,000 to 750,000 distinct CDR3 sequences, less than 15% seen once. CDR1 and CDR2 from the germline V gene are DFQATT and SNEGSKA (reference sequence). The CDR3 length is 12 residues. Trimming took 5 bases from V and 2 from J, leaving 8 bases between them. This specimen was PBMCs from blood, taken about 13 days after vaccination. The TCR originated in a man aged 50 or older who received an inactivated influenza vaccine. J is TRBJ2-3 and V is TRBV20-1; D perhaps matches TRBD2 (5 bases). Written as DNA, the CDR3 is TGCAGTGCTGCCGGGAACACAGATACGCAGTATTTT. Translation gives CSAAGNTDTQYF.